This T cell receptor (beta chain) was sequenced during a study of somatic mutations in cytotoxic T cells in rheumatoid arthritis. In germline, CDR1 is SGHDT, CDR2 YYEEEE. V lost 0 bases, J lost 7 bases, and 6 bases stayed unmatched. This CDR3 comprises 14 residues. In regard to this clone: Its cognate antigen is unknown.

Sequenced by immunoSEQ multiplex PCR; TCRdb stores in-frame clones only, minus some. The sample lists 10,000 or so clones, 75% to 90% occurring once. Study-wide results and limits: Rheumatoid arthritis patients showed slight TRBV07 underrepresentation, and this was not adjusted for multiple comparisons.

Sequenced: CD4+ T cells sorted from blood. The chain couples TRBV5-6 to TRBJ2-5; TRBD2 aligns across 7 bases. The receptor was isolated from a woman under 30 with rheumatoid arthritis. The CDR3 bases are TGTGCCAGCAGCTTGGGGGCGGAGCGGGGGACCCAGTACTTC. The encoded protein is CASSLGAERGTQYF.